These 16 T cell receptor beta chains originate from one sample sequenced in a study of T cell repertoires in cytomegalovirus infection. Antigens for these TCRs are unknown. TCRdb ran MiXCR on the reads and lists one entry per CDR3 protein. The sample has 800,000 to 950,000 distinct CDR3 sequences; approximately 32% are singletons. The sequenced sample was cultured CD8+ T cells from PBMCs, obtained from culture after CMV antigen stimulation. These receptors originate from a human donor in good health (CMV status not recorded). Some clones in this sample may be carry-over from other donors' samples.

The chain recombines TRBV19 with TRBJ1-5; D ambiguous. This CDR3 has 15 residues. The germline gives CDR1 LNHDA, CDR2 SQIVND (reference sequence). The V gene lost 3 bases and the J gene lost 1 base, with 10 bases spanning the gap. The CDR3 DNA reads TGTGCCAGTAGTATTCGACTAGGAAGCAATCAGCCCCAGCATTTT. The encoded protein is CASSIRLGSNQPQHF.

This rearrangement joins TRBV6-2 or TRBV6-3 to TRBJ2-5; D is uncertain. CDR1 is MNHEY and CDR2 is SVGEGT in the germline V gene. V lost 8 bases to trimming and J lost 4 bases, with 11 bases between them. The CDR3 has 12 residues. CDR3 loop: CASGEWGETQYF. The CDR3 DNA reads as TGTGCCAGCGGCGAGTGGGGAGAGACCCAGTACTTC.

The chain uses TRBV10-3 and TRBJ2-1, with 7 positions matching TRBD2. The CDR3 is 18 amino acids. The J segment lost 2 bases and the V segment lost 6 bases, leaving 16 bases of the junction unmatched. CDR1 and CDR2 (germline): ENHRY, SYGVKD. DNA for the CDR3: TGTGCCATCAGGCTAGGACTAGGAGAGACCACAGCCTACAATGAGCAGTTCTTC. Translated, it gives CAIRLGLGETTAYNEQFF.

The chain combines TRBV4-3 with TRBJ1-6, with a possible D match to TRBD1 (6 bases). This CDR3 comprises 15 residues. Germline CDR1 and CDR2: LGHNA and YSLEER. The V end was cut by 0 bases, the J end by 8 bases, with 11 bases between. This CDR3 is CASSQDGGGYSPLHF. Written as DNA, the CDR3 is TGCGCCAGCAGCCAAGACGGGGGCGGTTATTCACCCCTCCACTTT.

The genes are TRBV4-1 and TRBJ2-7, with unresolved D. The CDR3 runs 14 residues. Germline values: CDR1 MGHRA, CDR2 YSYEKL. CDR3 nucleotides: TGCGCCAGCAGCCAAGAGACTGGGCCCTACGAGCAGTGCGTC. Amino acid sequence: CASSQETGPYEQCV.

This clonotype was recorded many times. The CDR3 bases are TGTGCCAGCAGTTACTCGGGCTATCAAGAGACCCAGTACTTC. Translating it yields CASSYSGYQETQYF. The J gene is TRBJ2-5, the V gene TRBV6-5; D is unclear. V lost 0 bases and J lost 2, with 7 bases in between. CDR3 length equals 14 residues. Germline values: CDR1 MNHEY, CDR2 SVGAGI.

This clonotype turned up a few times. The chain recombines TRBV6-5 with TRBJ1-5, with D perhaps matching TRBD1 (5 bases). V was clipped by 4 bases and J by 4 bases, with 11 bases between them. Germline loops: CDR1 MNHEY, CDR2 SVGAGI. The CDR3 contains 14 residues. In DNA form, the CDR3 reads TGTGCCAGCAGTTCCGACAGAACAAATCAGCCCCAGCATTTT. This codes for CASSSDRTNQPQHF.

This clonotype has a handful of counts. The chain employs TRBV19 and TRBJ2-7; possibly TRBD2 for D (5 bases). The length of the CDR3 is 14 residues. V shed 3 bases and J shed 2 bases, with 11 bases lying between them. Germline V lookup: CDR1 LNHDA, CDR2 SQIVND (reference sequence). Here the CDR3 DNA reads TGTGCCAGTAGTATGGGAGAGCTAACCTACGAGCAGTACTTC. Its translation: CASSMGELTYEQYF.

Comment on this clonotype: Germline and junction disagree at one end, which may indicate a read error. This chain joins TRBV7-7 and TRBJ2-5, with 9 positions matching TRBD1. Germline CDR1 is SSHAT and CDR2 is FNYEAQ (reference sequence). The CDR3 spans 13 residues. The CDR3 DNA follows: TGTGCTAGCAGCCGACAGGGGGACGAGACCCAGTACTTC. Translating gives CASSRQGDETQYF. Using reference TRBV7-7 and TRBJ2-5 for the parts outside the CDR3, the full variable domain is GAGVSQSPRYKVTKRGQDVTLRCDPISSHATLYWYQQALGQGPEFLTYFNYEAQPDKSGLPSDRFSAERPEGSISTLTIQRTEQRDSAMYRCASSRQGDETQYFGPGTRLLVL.

In its sample, this clonotype was seen a few times. J is TRBJ1-2 and V is TRBV6-5, with 11 bases that match TRBD1. Germline V gives CDR1 MNHEY, CDR2 SVGAGI. J gave up 1 base and V 2 bases, and 9 bases lay outside the gene matches. This CDR3 is 18 amino acids long. The CDR3: CASSYDPGQGVFNYGYTF. The CDR3 DNA reads as TGTGCCAGCAGTTACGATCCGGGACAGGGGGTTTTTAACTATGGCTACACCTTC.

The chain links TRBV27 to TRBJ1-1, with 10 bases that match TRBD1. The CDR3 has 15 residues. Per the germline V gene, CDR1 is MNHEY and CDR2 is SMNVEV (reference sequence). Losses at the gene ends were 3 bases for V and 4 bases for J; bases not matched to a gene: 5. The CDR3 DNA is TGTGCCAGCAGTTTCCCCGGACAGGGGGTCACTGAAGCTTTCTTT. This codes for CASSFPGQGVTEAFF.

This clonotype occurred a few times. The V gene is TRBV7-6, the J gene TRBJ2-6; tentative D call: TRBD2 (5 bases). Germline values: CDR1 SGHVS, CDR2 FNYEAQ. CDR3 size: 19 residues. The V gene lost 4 bases and the J gene lost 0 bases, with 19 bases spanning the gap. In DNA, the CDR3 is TGTGCCAGCAGCTCCCTAGGTAGCGTAATATTCTCTGGGGCCAACGTCCTGACTTTC. Residues: CASSSLGSVIFSGANVLTF.

This chain uses TRBV27 with TRBJ2-7; 10 bases agree with TRBD2. Trimming cost V 5 bases and J 3 bases; bases outside gene matches: 10. CDR3 length equals 16 residues. The germline V gene encodes CDR1 MNHEY and CDR2 SMNVEV (reference sequence). CDR3 nucleotide sequence: TGTGCCAGCAGTCCGTCTCTAGCGGGGGTCCTCTACGAGCAGTACGTC. Protein sequence: CASSPSLAGVLYEQYV.

This chain links TRBV5-4 with TRBJ2-1; D may be TRBD1 or TRBD2 (5 bases each). Looked up from germline, CDR1 is SGHNT and CDR2 is YYREEE (reference sequence). The V and J ends lost 0 bases and 6 bases respectively, with 13 bases between them. The CDR3 is made up of 15 amino acids. As DNA, the CDR3 is TGTGCCAGCAGCTTGGAAGAGGGGCAAGGCAATGAGCAGTTCTTC. It encodes CASSLEEGQGNEQFF.

V is TRBV7-2 and J is TRBJ1-2; TRBD1 might be the D (5 bases). Germline V gives CDR1 SGHTA, CDR2 FQGNSA. V was cut by 6 bases and J by 1 base, with 9 bases left in between. This CDR3 has 13 amino acids. The CDR3 loop is CASSLQDNYGYTF. The CDR3 coding sequence is TGTGCCAGCAGTTTACAGGATAACTATGGCTACACCTTC. Looking up the rest from reference TRBV7-2 and TRBJ1-2 gives the full variable domain: GAGVSQSPSNKVTEKGKDVELRCDPISGHTALYWYRQSLGQGLEFLIYFQGNSAPDKSGLPSDRFSAERTGGSVSTLTIQRTQQEDSAVYLCASSLQDNYGYTFGSGTRLTVV.

In its sample, this clonotype was seen a few times. V usage is TRBV4-3 and J usage is TRBJ2-1; TRBD1 matches 10 bases. Looked up from germline, CDR1 is LGHNA and CDR2 is YSLEER. V lost 1 base and J lost 4; bases outside the gene matches: 4. CDR3 length: 16 residues. This chain's CDR3 is CASSQGDRGPYNEQFF. CDR3 bases: TGCGCCAGCAGCCAAGGAGACAGGGGGCCTTACAATGAGCAGTTCTTC.